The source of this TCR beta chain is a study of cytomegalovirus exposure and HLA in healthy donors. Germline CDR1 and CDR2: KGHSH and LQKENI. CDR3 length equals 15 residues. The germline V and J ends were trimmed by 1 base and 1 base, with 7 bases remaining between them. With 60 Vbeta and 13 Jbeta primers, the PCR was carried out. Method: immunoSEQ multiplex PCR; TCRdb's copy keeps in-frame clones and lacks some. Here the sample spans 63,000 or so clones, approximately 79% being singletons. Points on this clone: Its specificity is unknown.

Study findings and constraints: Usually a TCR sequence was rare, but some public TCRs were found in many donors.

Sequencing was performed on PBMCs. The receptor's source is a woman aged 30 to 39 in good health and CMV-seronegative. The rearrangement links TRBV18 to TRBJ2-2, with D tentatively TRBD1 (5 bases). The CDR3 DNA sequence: TGTGCCAGCTCACCACGGCAGGGGAACACCGGGGAGCTGTTTTTT. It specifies CASSPRQGNTGELFF.